Below, 23 T cell receptor beta chains from the same sample are listed, as sequenced in a study of shared clonotypes between healthy human individuals. The repertoire was sequenced with immunoSEQ multiplex PCR; TCRdb's copy has only in-frame clones and lacks some. This sample has around 550,000 clones, with almost 97% found just once. The sample comprised naive CD4+ T cells sorted from blood. Specified subset: CD45RA+ positively selected. These receptors were taken from a woman aged 25 to 39 in good health.

V and J are TRBV5-1 and TRBJ2-3, with 10 nucleotides matching TRBD2. Germline V gene sequence: CDR1 SGHRS, CDR2 YFSETQ. This CDR3 comprises 15 residues. Germline trimming cut 4 bases from V and 0 bases from J; bases unmatched to any gene: 2. This CDR3 reads CASSELAGSTDTQYF. CDR3 DNA: TGCGCCAGCAGCGAACTAGCGGGAAGCACAGATACGCAGTATTTT.

The V and J genes are TRBV19 and TRBJ2-5; D is possibly TRBD1 or TRBD2 (5 bases each). Germline values: CDR1 LNHDA, CDR2 SQIVND (reference sequence). V dropped 4 bases and J dropped 3 bases, with 15 bases sitting between them. The CDR3 contains 15 residues. The CDR3 DNA reads TGTGCCAGTAGTAAGAGGGACGGGGAGAAAGAGACCCAGTACTTC. As protein: CASSKRDGEKETQYF.

This clone was observed a single time. This sequence joins TRBV15 and TRBJ2-3; TRBD1 might be the D (5 bases). Trimming stripped 4 bases from V and 6 bases from J, with 20 bases between. The CDR3 spans 16 residues. CDR1 LNHNV and CDR2 YYDKDF come from the germline V gene (reference sequence). CDR3 DNA sequence: TGTGCCACCAGCAAAGACAGCTATTTTACGGGCGATACGCAGTATTTT. It encodes CATSKDSYFTGDTQYF.

The genes are TRBV4-1 and TRBJ1-6; perhaps TRBD1 as D (5 bases). CDR3 length: 18 residues. V lost 3 bases and J 3 bases, leaving 18 bases between the germline ends. The germline V gene has CDR1 MGHRA and CDR2 YSYEKL. For the CDR3, the DNA is TGCGCCAGCAGCCAGAGGGGAGCGGAAATAAACTATAATTCACCCCTCCACTTT. This sequence encodes CASSQRGAEINYNSPLHF.

This clone was observed once. The rearrangement joins TRBV19 to TRBJ2-7; 9 nucleotides line up with TRBD2. Germline V gene lookup returns CDR1 LNHDA and CDR2 SQIVND (reference sequence). The V segment lost 5 bases and the J segment 1 base; nucleotides outside the gene matches: 9. The CDR3 has 16 residues. The CDR3 region has the DNA TGTGCCAGTAGTTCCGCTCCGACTAGCGGATCCTACGAGCAGTACTTC. The encoded protein is CASSSAPTSGSYEQYF.

The V call is TRBV28, the J call TRBJ2-2; 9 bases are a match to TRBD1. V dropped 5 bases and J dropped 6; count of bases not matched to a gene: 7. Germline CDR1 is MDHEN and CDR2 is SYDVKM. The CDR3 length is 15 residues. The CDR3 DNA sequence: TGTGCCAGCAGTACGGCCGGGACAGGGTCCGGGGAGCTGTTTTTT. This gives the protein CASSTAGTGSGELFF.

Comments on this clone: The same CDR3 also results from other DNA sequences found in this sample. V and J are TRBV2 and TRBJ2-7; D is perhaps TRBD1 (6 bases). The CDR3 is made up of 11 amino acids. CDR1 SNHLY and CDR2 FYNNEI come from the germline V gene. The V end was cut by 6 bases, the J end by 4 bases, with 7 bases between. The CDR3 DNA sequence: TGTGCCAGCAGGAGGGGGTACGAGCAGTACTTC. Protein sequence: CASRRGYEQYF.

The chain combines TRBV6-4 with TRBJ2-1; the D is unclear. The V and J ends lost 0 bases and 2 bases respectively, with 8 bases between them. Germline CDR1 and CDR2: MRHNA and SNTAGT. The CDR3 loop spans 15 amino acids. The CDR3 protein is CASSDSHRTYNEQFF. The CDR3 DNA sequence: TGTGCCAGCAGTGACTCACACAGAACCTACAATGAGCAGTTCTTC.

The genes are TRBV28 and TRBJ1-2; 7 bases agree with TRBD1. Looked up from germline, CDR1 is MDHEN and CDR2 is SYDVKM. Trimming removed 5 bases from V and 8 bases from J; junction bases left unmatched: 5. The CDR3 sequence is 12 residues long. CDR3 coding DNA: TGTGCCAGCAGTATCGACAGGGCCGGCTACACCTTC. Translation gives CASSIDRAGYTF.

V is TRBV5-1 and J is TRBJ2-7; D is perhaps TRBD2 (7 bases). The germline V gene has CDR1 SGHRS and CDR2 YFSETQ. The length of the CDR3 is 21 residues. V lost 2 bases to trimming and J lost 3 bases, with 33 bases between them. CDR3 sequence (DNA): TGCGCCAGCAGCTTTATCGGGGGCTCTGGTCCCGGGGGGACGAGTCTCTACGAGCAGTACTTC. Translating it yields CASSFIGGSGPGGTSLYEQYF.

The chain employs TRBV13 and TRBJ2-1; D is perhaps TRBD2 (6 bases). Trimming removed 2 bases from V and 6 bases from J, with 23 bases in between. Germline V CDR1 and CDR2: PRHDT, FYEKMQ (reference sequence). This CDR3 is 18 amino acids long. The CDR3 spells CASSLLTPDYLSGNEQFF. Written as DNA, the CDR3 is TGTGCCAGCAGCTTACTCACGCCGGACTACCTCTCCGGCAATGAGCAGTTCTTC.

The chain combines TRBV7-3 with TRBJ2-1; weak D call: TRBD2 (6 bases). Trimming took off 8 bases at V and 9 bases at J, with 14 bases between the two ends. Per the germline V gene, CDR1 is SGHTA and CDR2 is FQGTGA. The CDR3 has 12 amino acids. In DNA form, the CDR3 reads TGTGCCAGCGGGGGGAGCGGTGGTGAGCAGTTCTTC. This encodes CASGGSGGEQFF.

The chain is built from TRBV2 and TRBJ2-5; D unclear. The germline gives CDR1 SNHLY, CDR2 FYNNEI. The V end was cut by 3 bases, the J end by 5 bases, with 13 bases between. This CDR3 spans 14 amino acids. CDR3 protein: CASSEWASRETQYF. CDR3 nucleotides: TGTGCCAGCAGTGAGTGGGCTAGTAGGGAGACCCAGTACTTC.

J is TRBJ2-7 and V is TRBV10-3; no clear D. CDR3 length equals 14 residues. Per germline, CDR1 ENHRY and CDR2 SYGVKD. Trimming took off 6 bases at V and 3 bases at J, with 15 bases between the two ends. This CDR3 reads CAIRQTWEVYEQYF. The CDR3 DNA reads TGTGCCATCAGACAAACATGGGAAGTCTACGAGCAGTACTTC.

V usage is TRBV7-9 and J usage is TRBJ1-1; D possibly corresponds to TRBD1 (6 bases). The ends were cut back, 1 base at V and 3 bases at J, with 15 bases in the middle. CDR3 size: 16 residues. CDR1 is SEHNR, CDR2 FQNEAQ, per germline (reference sequence). In DNA form, the CDR3 reads TGTGCCAGCAGCTTAGGCAGGGGCCCTGGAGACACTGAAGCTTTCTTT. Its translation is CASSLGRGPGDTEAFF.

This clone was detected only once. The CDR3: CASSFMAGSALSEQFF. The CDR3 DNA is TGTGCCAGCAGCTTTATGGCGGGATCCGCCTTGAGTGAGCAGTTCTTC. This sequence joins TRBV5-4 and TRBJ2-1; D is perhaps TRBD2 (6 bases). Per germline, CDR1 SGHNT and CDR2 YYREEE (reference sequence). This CDR3 spans 16 amino acids. Trimming removed 2 bases at V and 9 bases at J, with 21 bases between.

The gene calls are TRBV5-1 and TRBJ2-3; no clear D. V shed 4 bases and J shed 2 bases, with 14 bases lying between them. This CDR3 contains 15 residues. Per germline, CDR1 SGHRS and CDR2 YFSETQ. The CDR3: CASSPWTTPTDTQYF. The CDR3 DNA follows: TGCGCCAGCAGCCCCTGGACCACCCCCACAGATACGCAGTATTTT.

This chain links TRBV4-1 with TRBJ2-3; 7 positions match TRBD2. This CDR3 is 17 amino acids long. J gave up 2 bases and V 5 bases, and 13 bases lay outside the gene matches. Germline V gene sequence: CDR1 MGHRA, CDR2 YSYEKL. The CDR3 here is CASSNFITGRSTDTQYF. DNA of the CDR3: TGCGCCAGCAGCAACTTTATCACCGGGAGGTCCACAGATACGCAGTATTTT.

The V gene is TRBV6-1, the J gene TRBJ1-5; D uncertain. The V and J ends lost 0 bases and 4 bases respectively, with 7 bases between them. Germline lookup yields CDR1 MNHNS and CDR2 SASEGT. The CDR3 spans 14 residues. The DNA for the CDR3 is TGTGCCAGCAGTGAAGCTCCGGGGAATCAGCCCCAGCATTTT. Translated: CASSEAPGNQPQHF.

This sequence joins TRBV5-1 and TRBJ2-7, with 8 bases aligning to TRBD1. The CDR3 covers 14 residues. V trimming: 4 bases; J trimming: 3 bases; junction bases outside the gene matches: 6. CDR1 and CDR2 (germline): SGHRS, YFSETQ. CDR3 bases: TGCGCCAGCAGCCCGACAGGGGCGGACTACGAGCAGTACTTC. This translates into CASSPTGADYEQYF.

The chain links TRBV4-1 to TRBJ2-7, with D unresolved. Trimming took 4 bases from V and 0 from J, leaving 16 bases between them. The CDR3 totals 16 residues. Germline CDR1 is MGHRA and CDR2 is YSYEKL. The CDR3 region has the DNA TGCGCCAGCAGCCGGCTGACTGGTGTAAGCTCCTACGAGCAGTACTTC. It translates to CASSRLTGVSSYEQYF.

The count of this clone is one. The V gene is TRBV10-2, the J gene TRBJ2-4; 8 bases are a match to TRBD2. Germline V gene data show CDR1 as WSHSY and CDR2 as SAAADI. The CDR3 totals 14 residues. V was pared by 0 bases and J by 9 bases, with 4 bases of the junction left unmatched. The CDR3 nucleotides are TGCGCCAGCAGTGAGTCAAGCGGGAGTGTCATTCAGTACTTC. Encoded protein: CASSESSGSVIQYF.

The rearrangement links TRBV7-2 to TRBJ2-1, with 7 nucleotides matching TRBD2. CDR1 SGHTA and CDR2 FQGNSA come from the germline V gene. The length of the CDR3 is 16 residues. Trimming removed 6 bases from V and 3 bases from J; junction bases left unmatched: 11. The CDR3 loop reads CASSLIAGSLYNEQFF. CDR3 in DNA: TGTGCCAGCAGTTTGATAGCGGGTAGCCTCTACAATGAGCAGTTCTTC.